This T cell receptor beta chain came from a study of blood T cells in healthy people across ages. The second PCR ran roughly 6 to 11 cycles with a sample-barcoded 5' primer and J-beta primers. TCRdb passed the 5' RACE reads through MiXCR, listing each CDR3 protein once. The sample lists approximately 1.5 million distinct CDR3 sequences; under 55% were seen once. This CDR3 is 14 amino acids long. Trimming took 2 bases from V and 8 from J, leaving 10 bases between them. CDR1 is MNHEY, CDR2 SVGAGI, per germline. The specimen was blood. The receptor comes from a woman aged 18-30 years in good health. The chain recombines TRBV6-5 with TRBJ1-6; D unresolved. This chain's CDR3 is CASSYPLQDSPLHF. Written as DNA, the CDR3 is TGTGCCAGCAGTTACCCTCTTCAGGATTCACCCCTCCACTTT.